The present T cell receptor beta chain was sequenced within a study of blood T cell repertoires in COVID-19. In the study overall: Spain, Italy and the United States supplied samples that represented acute and convalescent COVID-19.

Source study methods: Using reference gene primer amplification, nucleated cell counts were estimated. Sequencing was performed with immunoSEQ multiplex PCR; in TCRdb, only in-frame clones are kept and a portion is missing. V, J and clone size are taken as reported in that table, and D and trimming were inferred from the DNA itself. The profile shows around 140,000 clones, 65% to 90% of them singletons. The CDR3 spans 15 residues. Germline V gene data show CDR1 as SGHTA and CDR2 as FQGTGA. After removal of 2 bases from V and 0 bases from J, the junction contained 0 bases not matched to a gene. The clonotype originates from a human donor in a cohort sampled during active COVID-19. The sample was peripheral blood. J is TRBJ2-3 and V is TRBV7-3; 9 bases are shared with TRBD2. CDR3 coding DNA: TGTGCCAGCAGCTTACTAGCGGGAAGCACAGATACGCAGTATTTT. Protein: CASSLLAGSTDTQYF.